This TCR beta chain was documented in a study of blood T cell repertoires in COVID-19. About the research overall: COVID-19 samples, acute and convalescent, were from the United States, Italy and Spain. The cDNA or gDNA used as material had been derived from T cells, B-cell-depleted T cells, or PBMCs.

Per the original data handling: Amplification with reference gene primers provided the estimates of nucleated cell counts. Profiled with immunoSEQ multiplex PCR; TCRdb holds only in-frame clones, not every one. V and J calls plus clone size are reproduced from that table; the DNA served to infer D and trimming. Altogether roughly 440,000 clones are present, approximately 88% being singletons, with the ten largest covering 10% to 15%. CDR3 size: 15 residues. Looked up from germline, CDR1 is MNHEY and CDR2 is SVGAGI. V was pared by 5 bases and J by 6 bases, with 5 bases of the junction left unmatched. The Seattle patients, enrolled during active infection, were followed longitudinally.

The source material was peripheral blood. The sequence was collected from a woman aged 45-65 years with COVID-19, enrolled during active disease. V and J are TRBV6-5 and TRBJ2-2; TRBD1 matches 11 bases. This chain's CDR3 is CASSISGQGAGELFF. CDR3 coding DNA: TGTGCCAGCAGTATATCGGGACAGGGGGCCGGGGAGCTGTTTTTT.